Listed below are T cell receptor beta chains from one sample, sequenced in a study of beta chain features in type 1 diabetes. Here immunoSEQ multiplex PCR was the method, and the copy in TCRdb shows in-frame clones only, minus some. The sample gives fewer than 500,000 clones, 11% to 15% of which show up once; 0.035% to 0.045% is in the top ten. Sequencing was carried out using naive CD4+ T cells from blood. These receptors originate from a man younger than 45 in good health. CDR3s include the opening cysteine and the closing phenylalanine or tryptophan. D genes are given only for firm matches. For some rows the clone size is stated as once, few or many, or as a class when expanded; others skip it.

j_gene: TRBJ2-1
d_gene: NA
v_gene: TRBV6-5
abundance: NA
CDR3aa: CASSLDRDEQFF
CDR3nt: TGTGCCAGCAGCCTCGACCGTGATGAGCAGTTCTTC

j_gene: TRBJ2-7
d_gene: NA
v_gene: TRBV9
abundance: few
CDR3aa: CASSAGVGRGAYEQYF
CDR3nt: TGTGCCAGCAGCGCGGGGGTCGGGCGGGGCGCCTACGAGCAGTACTTC

j_gene: TRBJ1-3
d_gene: NA
v_gene: TRBV13
abundance: few
CDR3aa: CASSLQAGRWDTIYF
CDR3nt: TGTGCCAGCAGCTTACAAGCGGGAAGATGGGACACCATATATTTT

j_gene: TRBJ2-4
d_gene: NA
v_gene: TRBV4-1
abundance: few
CDR3aa: CASSQGAAVLAKNIQYF
CDR3nt: TGCGCCAGCAGCCAGGGGGCAGCGGTCCTAGCCAAAAACATTCAGTACTTC

j_gene: TRBJ1-2
d_gene: NA
v_gene: TRBV4-3
abundance: NA
CDR3aa: CASSQLQGTDLYGYTF
CDR3nt: TGCGCCAGCAGCCAGCTACAGGGAACCGATCTCTATGGCTACACCTTC

j_gene: TRBJ2-4
d_gene: NA
v_gene: TRBV7-2
abundance: few
CDR3aa: CASRGDGRNIQYF
CDR3nt: TGTGCCAGCAGGGGGGATGGTCGGAACATTCAGTACTTC

j_gene: TRBJ2-7
d_gene: TRBD1
v_gene: TRBV9
abundance: NA
CDR3aa: CASSPWDRSYEQYF
CDR3nt: TGTGCCAGCAGCCCATGGGACAGGAGCTACGAGCAGTACTTC

j_gene: TRBJ2-5
d_gene: NA
v_gene: TRBV20-1
abundance: few
CDR3aa: CSAIQEETQYF
CDR3nt: TGCAGTGCTATTCAAGAAGAGACCCAGTACTTC

j_gene: TRBJ1-3
d_gene: TRBD1
v_gene: TRBV9
abundance: NA
CDR3aa: CASSVGQGVLGNTIYF
CDR3nt: TGTGCCAGCAGCGTTGGCCAGGGGGTCTTAGGAAACACCATATATTTT

j_gene: TRBJ2-5
d_gene: NA
v_gene: TRBV5-1
abundance: few
CDR3aa: CASSLAFRETQYF
CDR3nt: TGCGCCAGCAGCTTGGCCTTCAGAGAGACCCAGTACTTC

j_gene: TRBJ2-2
d_gene: NA
v_gene: TRBV12-5
abundance: few
CDR3aa: CASGLGKAGELFF
CDR3nt: TGTGCTAGTGGTTTGGGAAAGGCCGGGGAGCTGTTTTTT

j_gene: TRBJ2-3
d_gene: TRBD2
v_gene: TRBV18
abundance: NA
CDR3aa: CASSPPSGGTDTQYF
CDR3nt: TGTGCCAGCTCACCACCCAGCGGGGGCACAGATACGCAGTATTTT

j_gene: TRBJ1-2
d_gene: TRBD1
v_gene: TRBV27
abundance: NA
CDR3aa: CASSLSGGWGYTF
CDR3nt: TGTGCCAGCAGCCTTTCAGGGGGCTGGGGCTACACCTTC

j_gene: TRBJ2-1
d_gene: NA
v_gene: TRBV9
abundance: NA
CDR3aa: CASSVAPVTDNEQFF
CDR3nt: TGTGCCAGCAGCGTGGCCCCGGTTACGGACAATGAGCAGTTCTTC

j_gene: TRBJ2-5
d_gene: NA
v_gene: TRBV5-1
abundance: few
CDR3aa: CASSFRPQETQYF
CDR3nt: TGCGCCAGCAGCTTTAGGCCTCAAGAGACCCAGTACTTC

j_gene: TRBJ2-1
d_gene: TRBD2
v_gene: TRBV2
abundance: few
CDR3aa: CASSGGVAGLREQFF
CDR3nt: TGTGCCAGCAGTGGTGGAGTAGCGGGCTTGAGAGAGCAGTTCTTC

j_gene: TRBJ2-5
d_gene: NA
v_gene: TRBV6-5
abundance: NA
CDR3aa: CASSYSARPGEEGQYF
CDR3nt: TGTGCCAGCAGTTACTCTGCCCGACCAGGGGAGGAGGGCCAGTACTTC